This TCR beta chain was sequenced during a study of spatial heterogeneity in lung cancer. Study in general: Alpha-chain detections were consistently fewer than beta-chain detections among the sequences.

V was pared by 1 base and J by 2 bases, with 12 bases between. The length of the CDR3 is 16 residues. Germline loops: CDR1 LGHNA, CDR2 YNFKEQ. TCRdb used MiXCR to reprocess the 5' RACE reads, holding one entry per CDR3 protein. The data show some 37,000 distinct CDR3 sequences, with 7.5% seen just once and 25% to 35% held by the top ten. This clonotype showed up many times. Its antigen is undetermined. Time point defined: sample taken at primary tumor resection. TCRs were sequenced from unsorted whole RNA of tumor, nontumor lung or PBMC. The donor population consisted of some 67 patients with untreated, early-stage non-small cell lung cancer. General study results and limits: Resection saw ubiquitous expanded tumor TCRs appear in blood more than follow-up did.

Sequencing used PBMCs, obtained at surgery. This TCR derives from a male donor with early-stage non-small cell lung cancer. This chain joins TRBV4-2 and TRBJ1-5; the D gene is possibly TRBD1 (5 bases). The CDR3 is CASSQGEGPRNQPQHF. As DNA, the CDR3 is TGTGCCAGCAGCCAAGGGGAGGGACCCCGCAATCAGCCCCAGCATTTT.